This TCR beta chain was found in a study of shared clonotypes between healthy human individuals. On this clone itself: Its cognate antigen is unknown.

When replicate PCRs were run on sorted subsets, they used about 220 ng DNA, roughly 30,000 T cell genomes. Using immunoSEQ multiplex PCR, the repertoire was profiled, and TCRdb retains in-frame clones only, with some absent. Of some 1,600,000 clones detected, approximately 98% appear once; the ten largest clones hold approximately 0.44%. CDR3 length equals 14 residues. With 7 bases removed from V and 1 base from J, the gap between germline ends came to 14 bases. Germline values: CDR1 SGHRS, CDR2 YFSETQ. Study-wide points: With few donors, the genetic and exposure-history diversity represented was limited.

The receptor was derived from a man aged 25-45 years in good health. The chain recombines TRBV5-1 with TRBJ1-1, with D possibly matching TRBD1 (5 bases). The specimen sequenced was naive CD4+ T cells sorted from blood. Specified subset: CD45RA+ positively selected. CDR3 coding DNA: TGCGCCAGCCTACCGACGACAGAGAACACTGAAGCTTTCTTT. Protein product: CASLPTTENTEAFF.